A selection of T cell receptor beta chains follows, all from one sample in a study of cytomegalovirus exposure and HLA in healthy donors. Libraries were prepared by immunoSEQ multiplex PCR; TCRdb keeps only in-frame clonotypes and omits some of them. The sample lists some 57,000 clones, 55% to 65% occurring once. The sample was PBMCs. The receptors here all came from a human donor in good health. The CDR3 runs from the conserved cysteine through the conserved F or W. D genes are given only for firm matches. Not every row has a clone size; where given, it reads once, few, many or a size class.

D	size	V	J	CDR3	DNA
-	-	TRBV30	TRBJ1-6	CAWSPTVTSSYNSPLHF	TGTGCCTGGAGCCCGACAGTAACCAGCTCCTATAATTCACCCCTCCACTTT
TRBD1	-	TRBV2	TRBJ1-5	CASSLTGPSPQHF	TGTGCCAGCAGTTTGACAGGGCCCTCGCCCCAGCATTTT
-	few	TRBV2	TRBJ2-1	CASSEGRDSGYNEQFF	TGTGCCAGCAGTGAGGGCCGGGACTCCGGGTACAATGAGCAGTTCTTC
TRBD1	-	TRBV2	TRBJ1-1	CASAPWTGDPEAFF	TGTGCCAGCGCGCCTTGGACAGGGGACCCTGAAGCTTTCTTT
-	few	TRBV27	TRBJ1-5	CASSPDRRGGRQPQHF	TGTGCCAGCAGTCCGGACCGACGGGGTGGGAGACAGCCCCAGCATTTT
-	-	TRBV4-1	TRBJ1-2	CASSQGSGIYGYTF	TGCGCCAGCAGCCAAGGATCAGGGATCTATGGCTACACCTTC
TRBD1	-	TRBV19	TRBJ1-5	CASSPSDRALYQPQHF	TGTGCCAGTAGTCCCTCCGACAGGGCGTTGTATCAGCCCCAGCATTTT
TRBD1	-	TRBV29-1	TRBJ1-4	CSVRQGIDEKLFF	TGCAGCGTCCGACAGGGCATTGATGAAAAACTGTTTTTT
-	-	TRBV6-5	TRBJ2-2	CASSYSVNSNTGELFF	TGTGCCAGCAGTTACTCGGTTAACAGCAACACCGGGGAGCTGTTTTTT
-	-	TRBV19	TRBJ1-5	CASSIGGSGNRQHF	TGTGCCAGTAGTATAGGTGGGTCAGGGAATCGCCAGCATTTT
TRBD1	few	TRBV30	TRBJ2-2	CAWSVGTGFELFF	TGTGCCTGGAGTGTAGGGACAGGTTTCGAGCTGTTTTTT
TRBD1	-	TRBV27	TRBJ1-6	CASSSRDRAPSPLHF	TGTGCCAGCAGTAGCCGGGACAGGGCGCCATCACCCCTCCACTTT
-	few	TRBV2	TRBJ2-2	CASSDPGETGELFF	TGTGCCAGCAGTGACCCAGGGGAAACCGGGGAGCTGTTTTTT
TRBD1	-	TRBV29-1	TRBJ2-7	CSVERQGAREQYF	TGCAGCGTTGAAAGACAGGGGGCGAGGGAGCAGTACTTC
TRBD1	-	TRBV30	TRBJ1-2	CAWKIQQGAGGYTF	TGTGCCTGGAAAATTCAACAGGGGGCGGGTGGCTACACCTTC
-	few	TRBV11-2	TRBJ1-1	CASSPSTTEALEAFF	TGTGCCAGCAGCCCCTCTACGACAGAAGCCTTAGAAGCTTTCTTT
TRBD1	once	TRBV7-8	TRBJ1-2	CASSQLDRGPDGYTF	TGTGCCAGCAGCCAACTGGACAGGGGGCCTGATGGCTACACCTTC
-	-	TRBV13	TRBJ2-3	CASSHPSRLSTDTQYF	TGTGCCAGCAGTCACCCCTCGCGGCTTAGCACAGATACGCAGTATTTT
-	few	TRBV18	TRBJ2-7	CASSFQGHEQYF	TGTGCCAGCTCTTTCCAGGGCCACGAGCAGTACTTC
TRBD2	-	TRBV5-1	TRBJ2-1	CASTLAGGYNEQFF	TGCGCCAGCACCTTAGCGGGGGGGTACAATGAGCAGTTCTTC
-	-	TRBV10-3	TRBJ2-7	CAISESIGGIRNEQYF	TGTGCCATCAGTGAGTCGATAGGAGGAATCAGGAACGAGCAGTACTTC
TRBD1	-	TRBV5-1	TRBJ2-5	CASSSPRQGQETQYF	TGCGCCAGCAGCTCCCCACGACAGGGGCAAGAGACCCAGTACTTC
TRBD1	-	TRBV10-1	TRBJ1-1	CASSAGGIRNTEAFF	TGCGCCAGCAGTGCAGGGGGCATTCGAAACACTGAAGCTTTCTTT
-	-	TRBV6-4	TRBJ2-1	CASSWDSRGEQFF	TGTGCCAGCAGTTGGGACTCTCGAGGCGAGCAGTTCTTC
TRBD1	-	TRBV29-1	TRBJ2-7	CSVRTGTYEQYF	TGCAGCGTCCGGACAGGGACCTACGAGCAGTACTTC
TRBD1	few	TRBV28	TRBJ1-4	CASSIGQAPEKLFF	TGTGCCAGCAGTATCGGACAGGCCCCAGAAAAACTGTTTTTT
TRBD1	few	TRBV18	TRBJ2-3	CASSTRQGSTDTQYF	TGTGCCAGCTCAACTCGACAGGGGAGCACAGATACGCAGTATTTT
-	-	TRBV19	TRBJ1-5	CASSIAPIQGYSNQPQHF	TGTGCCAGTAGTATAGCCCCGATTCAGGGGTATAGCAATCAGCCCCAGCATTTT
TRBD1	-	TRBV5-4	TRBJ2-5	CASSSRGQETQYF	TGTGCCAGCAGCTCCAGGGGGCAGGAGACCCAGTACTTC
TRBD1	-	TRBV5-5	TRBJ2-2	CASSGDRALETPGELFF	TGTGCCAGCAGTGGGGACAGGGCTCTGGAGACCCCCGGGGAGCTGTTTTTT
TRBD1	-	TRBV19	TRBJ2-7	CASTRGRGSSYEQYF	TGTGCCAGTACCAGGGGGCGCGGAAGCTCCTACGAGCAGTACTTC
TRBD1	few	TRBV6-5	TRBJ1-2	CASSYGTGLGYTF	TGTGCCAGCAGTTACGGGACAGGGCTTGGCTACACCTTC
-	-	TRBV2	TRBJ1-6	CALGGSYNSPLHF	TGTGCCCTGGGAGGCTCCTATAATTCACCCCTCCACTTT